This TCR beta chain is from a study of T cell responses to AZD1222 COVID-19 vaccine. Study-wide points: Donors, mostly white British, included more females; clonal diversity was possibly underestimated. The study found vaccine-associated CD4 TCRs spanning spike, dominant at 160-218 and 743-854.

Profiled with immunoSEQ multiplex PCR; TCRdb holds only in-frame clones, not every one. The sample consists of 120,000 or so clones, roughly nine tenths of them appearing once. Details on this clone: Its target is unknown.

The germline gives CDR1 LGHDT, CDR2 YNNKEL (reference sequence). The CDR3 has 15 amino acids. Trimming removed 6 bases from V and 5 bases from J; junction bases left unmatched: 9. The sample here was peripheral blood, taken on day 0 of AZD1222 vaccination. This clonotype was sampled from an adult in good health. The rearrangement joins TRBV3-1 (or the pseudogene TRBV3-2) to TRBJ1-5, with 8 bases matching TRBD1. CDR3 loop: CASSRGQGLHQPQHF. CDR3 sequence (DNA): TGTGCCAGCAGTCGCGGACAGGGTCTACATCAGCCCCAGCATTTT.